One sample yielded the 27 T cell receptor beta chains listed below, sequenced in a study of human T cells and chemical hapten exposure. Documented time point: healthy volunteer bleed at 6 weeks. It was unfractionated whole blood from which total RNA was extracted. TCRdb used MiXCR to reprocess the RACE reads, holding one entry per CDR3 protein. The sample carries more than 75,000 distinct CDR3 sequences, over 8.5% recorded once. The sample taken for sequencing was whole blood. These receptors all come from a male donor in good health. Some clones in this sample may be carry-over from other donors' samples.

In regard to this clonotype: Given a much more abundant clone one base away, this may be a read error. The chain has TRBV7-9 and TRBJ2-1; D is ambiguous. There are 14 residues in the CDR3. In germline, CDR1 is SEHNR, CDR2 FQNEAQ (reference sequence). Deletions cut 5 bases from V and 5 bases from J, with 13 bases between. The CDR3 is CASSPQVADNEQFF. DNA of the CDR3: TGTGCCAGCAGCCCCCAGGTGGCCGACAATGAGCAGTTCTTC.

This rearrangement joins TRBV30 to TRBJ2-1; D assignment may be TRBD1 or TRBD2 (5 bases each). This CDR3 has 13 amino acids. Looked up from germline, CDR1 is GTSNPN and CDR2 is SVGIG (reference sequence). V lost 2 bases and J 8 bases, leaving 13 bases between the germline ends. CDR3 nucleotide sequence: TGTGCCTGGAGTTACCTCGAGGGGTATGAGCAGTTCTTC. It translates to CAWSYLEGYEQFF.

This chain uses TRBV10-3 with TRBJ2-3, with D uncertain. CDR1 is ENHRY and CDR2 is SYGVKD in the germline V gene. Trimming pared 8 bases from V and 0 bases from J, leaving 12 bases between. This CDR3 contains 14 residues. The CDR3 DNA reads TGTGCCATCGGGAAGGCGTATAGCACAGATACGCAGTATTTT. It is translated as CAIGKAYSTDTQYF.

V is TRBV5-1 and J is TRBJ1-3, with D possibly TRBD1 on 5 matching bases. The germline CDR1 and CDR2 sequences are SGHRS and YFSETQ. The CDR3 is 15 amino acids. V was clipped by 0 bases and J by 1 base, with 8 bases between them. CDR3: CASSLEGASGNTIYF. The CDR3 coding sequence is TGCGCCAGCAGCTTGGAAGGGGCTTCTGGAAACACCATATATTTT.

This clonotype occurred many times. The V call is TRBV29-1, the J call TRBJ1-4; D remains unclear. The CDR3 length is 14 residues. The germline V gene has CDR1 SQVTM and CDR2 ANQGSEA. V lost 7 bases to trimming and J lost 5 bases, with 17 bases between them. In nucleotides, the CDR3 is TGCAGCGCAAGATCCGGAGGGCCCAATGAAAAACTGTTTTTT. Protein: CSARSGGPNEKLFF.

This rearrangement joins TRBV7-9 to TRBJ2-4, with 7 bases matching TRBD1. With 5 bases clipped from V and 0 bases from J, the junction kept 7 bases outside the gene matches. Germline lookup yields CDR1 SEHNR and CDR2 FQNEAQ (reference sequence). The CDR3 totals 16 residues. CDR3 amino acids: CASSPGTALAKNIQYF. The CDR3 nucleotides read TGTGCCAGCAGCCCAGGGACAGCCCTAGCCAAAAACATTCAGTACTTC.

This clonotype has ten or more counts. The chain links TRBV2 to TRBJ1-4; the match to TRBD1 covers 7 bases. CDR3 size: 12 residues. With 4 bases clipped from V and 17 bases from J, the junction kept 10 bases outside the gene matches. Germline V lookup: CDR1 SNHLY, CDR2 FYNNEI. CDR3 DNA: TGTGCCAGCAGTGGAAGGAGGGACAGTTCTTTTTTT. Translating gives CASSGRRDSSFF.

J is TRBJ1-4 and V is TRBV4-3, with D uncertain. V lost 0 bases and J 0 bases, leaving 17 bases between the germline ends. This CDR3 is 19 amino acids long. Germline loops: CDR1 LGHNA, CDR2 YSLEER. The chain's CDR3 is CASSQDRRAPGATNEKLFF. CDR3 bases: TGCGCCAGCAGCCAAGATAGGCGGGCCCCCGGGGCAACTAATGAAAAACTGTTTTTT.

The chain uses TRBV7-9 and TRBJ2-5; maybe TRBD2 (5 bases). Trimming took off 5 bases at V and 5 bases at J, with 12 bases between the two ends. Germline CDR1 is SEHNR and CDR2 is FQNEAQ (reference sequence). The CDR3 sequence is 13 residues long. The CDR3 region is CASSIQLEETQYF. DNA for the CDR3: TGTGCCAGCAGCATCCAACTAGAGGAGACCCAGTACTTC.

This clonotype has only a few counts. The rearrangement links TRBV12-5 to TRBJ2-1, with 10 bases lining up with TRBD2. Germline CDR1 LGHNT, CDR2 FRNRAP. The CDR3 totals 16 residues. V lost 1 base and J lost 2; bases outside the gene matches: 2. For the CDR3, the DNA is TGTGCTAGTGGTTTGGAAGCGGGAGGGCCCTACAATGAGCAGTTCTTC. Protein product: CASGLEAGGPYNEQFF.

The sample holds many counts of this clonotype. V and J are TRBV5-1 and TRBJ1-5; TRBD1 aligns across 7 bases. V shed 4 bases and J 0 bases; nucleotides not matched to a gene: 7. Germline V CDR1 and CDR2: SGHRS, YFSETQ. The CDR3 is 16 amino acids. CDR3 sequence (DNA): TGCGCCAGCAGCCCTGGACAGGTCAGTAGCAATCAGCCCCAGCATTTT. This translates into CASSPGQVSSNQPQHF.

This clonotype showed up just a few times. The CDR3 DNA follows: TGTGCCAGCAGTCAAAGTAGCCAGGGGGCTTGGTCACCCCTCCACTTT. Protein: CASSQSSQGAWSPLHF. V and J are TRBV12-3 or TRBV12-4 and TRBJ1-6; TRBD1 agrees at 8 bases. The CDR3 totals 16 residues. Germline trimming cut 5 bases from V and 10 bases from J; bases unmatched to any gene: 13.

V gene TRBV6-6 combines with J gene TRBJ1-1, with D uncertain. This CDR3 spans 11 amino acids. Germline CDR1 MNHNY, CDR2 SVGAGI (reference sequence). Trimming left V 1 base short and J 8 bases short, with 5 bases between. CDR3 sequence (DNA): TGTGCCAGCAGTTACTTCGGGGAAGCTTTCTTT. Its protein is CASSYFGEAFF.

This clonotype was detected only a few times. This chain connects TRBV7-9 to TRBJ1-5; D is uncertain. CDR1 and CDR2 from the germline V gene are SEHNR and FQNEAQ (reference sequence). The V end was cut by 3 bases, the J end by 2 bases, with 14 bases between. The CDR3 extends over 16 amino acids. The CDR3 DNA sequence: TGTGCCAGCAGCTTTTCGGCTGGCCGGGGCAATCAGCCCCAGCATTTT. Its protein is CASSFSAGRGNQPQHF. The full variable domain, completed using reference TRBV7-9 and TRBJ1-5, is DTGVSQNPRHKITKRGQNVTFRCDPISEHNRLYWYRQTLGQGPEFLTYFQNEAQLEKSRLLSDRFSAERPKGSFSTLEIQRTEQGDSAMYLCASSFSAGRGNQPQHFGDGTRLSIL.

The chain combines TRBV12-3 or TRBV12-4 with TRBJ2-3, with D unclear. The V end was cut by 6 bases, the J end by 8 bases, with 12 bases between. The CDR3 is made up of 12 amino acids. The DNA for the CDR3 is TGTGCCAGCAGCCCGAATTCCCTTACGCAGTATTTT. As protein: CASSPNSLTQYF.

The sample holds a few counts of this clonotype. The chain is built from TRBV12-3 or TRBV12-4 and TRBJ1-1; no clear D. CDR3 size: 14 residues. With 6 bases removed from V and 8 bases from J, the gap between germline ends came to 19 bases. The CDR3 coding sequence is TGTGCCAGCAGCTCCCGGGTTCCGGTCTCCGAAGCTTTCTTT. Protein sequence: CASSSRVPVSEAFF.

This clonotype was detected ten times or more. The J gene is TRBJ2-7, the V gene TRBV2; possibly TRBD1 for D (6 bases). Looked up from germline, CDR1 is SNHLY and CDR2 is FYNNEI. This CDR3 contains 15 residues. Trimming stripped 1 base from V and 2 bases from J, with 12 bases between. Here the CDR3 reads CASSEVRTAAYEQYF. The DNA of the CDR3 is TGTGCCAGCAGTGAAGTACGGACAGCCGCCTACGAGCAGTACTTC.

This clonotype was observed many times. The chain carries TRBV12-3 or TRBV12-4 and TRBJ2-7; D gene ambiguous. Trimming stripped 4 bases from V and 4 bases from J, with 8 bases between. The length of the CDR3 is 12 residues. The CDR3 loop reads CASSSPGYEQYF. CDR3 nucleotides: TGTGCCAGCAGTTCTCCGGGTTACGAGCAGTACTTC.

The chain couples TRBV5-1 to TRBJ2-7; either TRBD1 or TRBD2 may fit D (5 bases each). The V end lost 0 bases, the J end lost 6 bases, and 10 bases lay between the germline ends. Germline CDR1 is SGHRS and CDR2 is YFSETQ. The CDR3 runs 13 residues. This chain's CDR3 is CASSLAQGREQYF. CDR3 DNA: TGCGCCAGCAGCTTGGCGCAGGGACGCGAGCAGTACTTC.

This clonotype has just a few counts. The chain's CDR3 is CASSQGMNGYTF. In nucleotides, the CDR3 is TGTGCCAGCAGCCAGGGGATGAATGGCTACACCTTC. V gene TRBV7-9 combines with J gene TRBJ1-2; a possible D gene is TRBD1 (6 bases). The CDR3 is made up of 12 amino acids. Per the germline V gene, CDR1 is SEHNR and CDR2 is FQNEAQ (reference sequence). The germline V and J ends were trimmed by 5 bases and 6 bases, with 10 bases remaining between them.

The genes are TRBV4-2 and TRBJ2-5; 8 bases fit TRBD2. CDR1 is LGHNA and CDR2 is YNFKEQ in the germline V gene. The CDR3 covers 17 residues. The V and J ends lost 4 bases and 0 bases, in that order; junction bases with no gene match: 10. The chain's CDR3 is CASSPYFPGGDQETQYF. For the CDR3, the DNA is TGTGCCAGCAGCCCCTATTTCCCCGGGGGGGACCAAGAGACCCAGTACTTC.

This clonotype came up a few times. This sequence joins TRBV6-2 or TRBV6-3 and TRBJ2-6; no clear D. The germline V and J ends were trimmed by 11 bases and 0 bases, with 5 bases remaining between them. The CDR3 sequence is 12 residues long. Germline assignment: CDR1 MNHEY and CDR2 SVGEGT. The CDR3 sequence: CAGASGANVLTF. The CDR3 DNA sequence: TGTGCCGGAGCCTCTGGGGCCAACGTCCTGACTTTC.

This clonotype was observed a few times. The J gene is TRBJ1-1, the V gene TRBV6-1; 8 positions match TRBD1. Germline CDR1 MNHNS, CDR2 SASEGT. The CDR3 is 13 amino acids. The ends lost 4 bases at V and 5 bases at J; junction bases unmatched: 3. CDR3 sequence reads: CASSATGGTEAFF. CDR3 in DNA: TGTGCCAGCAGTGCTACAGGGGGGACTGAAGCTTTCTTT.

This clonotype was counted between two and nine times. CDR3: CASRDPAGGGDQPQHF. Here the CDR3 DNA reads TGTGCCAGCAGAGATCCGGCCGGGGGGGGGGATCAGCCCCAGCATTTT. The rearrangement links TRBV12-3 or TRBV12-4 to TRBJ1-5, with a possible D match to TRBD1 (5 bases). CDR3 size: 16 residues. Trimming cost V 6 bases and J 5 bases, with 20 bases left between them.

The V call is TRBV20-1, the J call TRBJ1-2; D may be TRBD1 (5 bases). The CDR3 consists of 13 residues. V lost 6 bases and J lost 1, with 12 bases in between. Germline values: CDR1 DFQATT, CDR2 SNEGSKA (reference sequence). CDR3 sequence reads: CSARDAYNYGYTF. DNA of the CDR3: TGCAGTGCCCGGGACGCATATAACTATGGCTACACCTTC.

V gene TRBV2 combines with J gene TRBJ1-1; D gene uncertain. CDR1 is SNHLY and CDR2 is FYNNEI in the germline V gene. This CDR3 has 14 amino acids. V dropped 3 bases and J dropped 1 base, with 9 bases sitting between them. The DNA of the CDR3 is TGTGCCAGCAGTGATGGGATACCGAACACTGAAGCTTTCTTT. Amino acids: CASSDGIPNTEAFF.

Note on this clonotype: This clone may be a read error of a much larger clone one base away. The chain recombines TRBV29-1 with TRBJ1-1; no reliable D call. Germline assignment: CDR1 SQVTM and CDR2 ANQGSEA. This CDR3 is 13 amino acids long. The CDR3 DNA reads as TGCGGCGTTGGTAACACACCGAACACTGAAGCTTTCTTT. This encodes CGVGNTPNTEAFF.